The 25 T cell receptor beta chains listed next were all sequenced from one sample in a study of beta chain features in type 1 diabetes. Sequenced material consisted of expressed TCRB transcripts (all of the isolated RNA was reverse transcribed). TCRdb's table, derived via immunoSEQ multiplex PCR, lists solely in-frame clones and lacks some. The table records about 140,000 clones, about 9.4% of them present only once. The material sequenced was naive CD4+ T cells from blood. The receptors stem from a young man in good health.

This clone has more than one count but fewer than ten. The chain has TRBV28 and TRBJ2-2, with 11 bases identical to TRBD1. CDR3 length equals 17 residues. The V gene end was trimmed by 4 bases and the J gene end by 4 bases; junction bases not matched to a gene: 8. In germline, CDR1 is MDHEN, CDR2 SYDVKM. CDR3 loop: CASSSPGTGGTTGELFF. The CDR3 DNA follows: TGTGCCAGCAGTTCCCCCGGGACAGGGGGGACCACCGGGGAGCTGTTTTTT.

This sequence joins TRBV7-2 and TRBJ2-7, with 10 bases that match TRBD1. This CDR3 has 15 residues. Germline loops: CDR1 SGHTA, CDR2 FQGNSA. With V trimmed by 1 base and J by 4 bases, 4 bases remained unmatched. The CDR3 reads CASSLEGQGFYEQYF. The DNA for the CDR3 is TGTGCCAGCAGCTTAGAGGGACAGGGGTTTTACGAGCAGTACTTC.

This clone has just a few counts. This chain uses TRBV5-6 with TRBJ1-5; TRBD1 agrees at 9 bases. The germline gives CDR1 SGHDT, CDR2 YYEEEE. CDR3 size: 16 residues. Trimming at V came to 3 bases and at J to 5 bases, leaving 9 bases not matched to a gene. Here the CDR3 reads CASSSSGTGSDQPQHF. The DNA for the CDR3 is TGTGCCAGCAGCTCATCCGGGACAGGGAGCGATCAGCCCCAGCATTTT.

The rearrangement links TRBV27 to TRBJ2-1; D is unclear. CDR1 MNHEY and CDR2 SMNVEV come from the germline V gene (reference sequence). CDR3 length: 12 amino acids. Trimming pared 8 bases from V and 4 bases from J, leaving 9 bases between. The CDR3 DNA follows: TGTGCCAGCGCTGCACAGTACAATGAGCAGTTCTTC. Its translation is CASAAQYNEQFF.

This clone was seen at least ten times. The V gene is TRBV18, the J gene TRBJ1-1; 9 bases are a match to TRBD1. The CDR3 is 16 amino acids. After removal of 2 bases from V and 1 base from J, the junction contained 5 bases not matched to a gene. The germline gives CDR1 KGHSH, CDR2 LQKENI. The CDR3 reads CASSPVTGGRNTEAFF. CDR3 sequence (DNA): TGTGCCAGCTCACCAGTAACAGGGGGCAGGAACACTGAAGCTTTCTTT. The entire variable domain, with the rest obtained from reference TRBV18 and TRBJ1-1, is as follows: NAGVMQNPRHLVRRRGQEARLRCSPMKGHSHVYWYRQLPEEGLKFMVYLQKENIIDESGMPKERFSAEFPKEGPSILRIQQVVRGDSAAYFCASSPVTGGRNTEAFFGQGTRLTVV.

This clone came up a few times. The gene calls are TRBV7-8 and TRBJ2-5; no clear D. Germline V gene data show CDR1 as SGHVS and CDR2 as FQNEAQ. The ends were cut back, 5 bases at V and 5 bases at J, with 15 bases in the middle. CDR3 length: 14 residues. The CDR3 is CASSQFGIWETQYF. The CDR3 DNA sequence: TGTGCCAGCAGCCAATTTGGCATTTGGGAGACCCAGTACTTC.

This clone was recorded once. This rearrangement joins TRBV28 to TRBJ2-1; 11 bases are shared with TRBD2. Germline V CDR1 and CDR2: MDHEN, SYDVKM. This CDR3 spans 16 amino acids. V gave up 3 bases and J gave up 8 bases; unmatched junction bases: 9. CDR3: CASSFRLAGGPHEQFF. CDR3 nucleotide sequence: TGTGCCAGCAGTTTCCGTTTAGCGGGGGGGCCCCATGAGCAGTTCTTC.

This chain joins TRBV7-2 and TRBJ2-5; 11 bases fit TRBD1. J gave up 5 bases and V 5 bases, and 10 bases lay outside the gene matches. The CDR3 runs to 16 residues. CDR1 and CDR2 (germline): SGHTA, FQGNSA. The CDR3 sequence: CASSLRPGQGVETQYF. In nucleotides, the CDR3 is TGTGCCAGCAGCCTCCGACCGGGACAGGGGGTCGAGACCCAGTACTTC.

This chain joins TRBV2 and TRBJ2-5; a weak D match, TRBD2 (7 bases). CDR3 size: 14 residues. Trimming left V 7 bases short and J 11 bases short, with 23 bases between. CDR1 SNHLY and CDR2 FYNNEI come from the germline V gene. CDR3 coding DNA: TGTGCCAGCACGTTCGGCGGGGGCCGACGGGAGCAGTACTTC. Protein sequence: CASTFGGGRREQYF.

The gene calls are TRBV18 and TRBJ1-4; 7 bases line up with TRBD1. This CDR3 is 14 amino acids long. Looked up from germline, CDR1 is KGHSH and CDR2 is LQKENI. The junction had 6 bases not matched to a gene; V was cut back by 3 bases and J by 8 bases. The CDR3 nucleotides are TGTGCCAGCTCACCGCGGGACAGAAAAGAAAAACTGTTTTTT. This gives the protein CASSPRDRKEKLFF.

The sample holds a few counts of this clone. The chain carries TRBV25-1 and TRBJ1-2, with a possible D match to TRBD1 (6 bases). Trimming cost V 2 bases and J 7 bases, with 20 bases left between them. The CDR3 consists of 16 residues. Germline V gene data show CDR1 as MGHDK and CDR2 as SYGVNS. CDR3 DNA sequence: TGTGCCAGCAGTGAAGGTGGACGGGGGGCTGGTGGTGGCTACACCTTC. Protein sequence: CASSEGGRGAGGGYTF.

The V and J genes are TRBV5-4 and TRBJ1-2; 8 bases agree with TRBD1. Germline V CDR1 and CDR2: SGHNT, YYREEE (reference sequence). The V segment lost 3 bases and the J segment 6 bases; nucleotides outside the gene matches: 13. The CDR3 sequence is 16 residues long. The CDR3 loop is CASSSSQNRGTNGYTF. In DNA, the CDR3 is TGTGCCAGCAGCTCTAGCCAAAACAGGGGGACTAATGGCTACACCTTC.

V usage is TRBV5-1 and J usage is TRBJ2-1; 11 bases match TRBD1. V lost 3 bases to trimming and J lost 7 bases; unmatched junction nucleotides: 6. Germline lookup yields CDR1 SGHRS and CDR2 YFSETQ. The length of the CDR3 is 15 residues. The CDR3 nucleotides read TGCGCCAGCAGCTCTCCCGGGACAGGGGGTAATGAGCAGTTCTTC. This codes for CASSSPGTGGNEQFF.

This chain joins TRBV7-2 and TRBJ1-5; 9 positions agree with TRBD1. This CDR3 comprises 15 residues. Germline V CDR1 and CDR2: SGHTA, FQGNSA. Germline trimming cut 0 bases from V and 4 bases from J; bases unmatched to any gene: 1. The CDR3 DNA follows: TGTGCCAGCAGCTTAGCAGGGACAGGGAATCAGCCCCAGCATTTT. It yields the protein CASSLAGTGNQPQHF.

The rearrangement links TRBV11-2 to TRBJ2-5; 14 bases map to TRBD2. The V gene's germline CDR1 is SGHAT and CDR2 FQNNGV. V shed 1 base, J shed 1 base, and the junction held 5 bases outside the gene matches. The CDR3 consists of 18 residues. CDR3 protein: CASSLVRTSGGIQETQYF. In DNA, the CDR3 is TGTGCCAGCAGCTTAGTCAGGACTAGCGGGGGGATCCAAGAGACCCAGTACTTC.

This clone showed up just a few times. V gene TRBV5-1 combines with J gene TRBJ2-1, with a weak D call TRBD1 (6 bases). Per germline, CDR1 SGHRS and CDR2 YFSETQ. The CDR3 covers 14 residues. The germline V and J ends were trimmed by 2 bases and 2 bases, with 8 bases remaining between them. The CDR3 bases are TGCGCCAGCAGCTTTCAGGGGACCTACAATGAGCAGTTCTTC. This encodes CASSFQGTYNEQFF.

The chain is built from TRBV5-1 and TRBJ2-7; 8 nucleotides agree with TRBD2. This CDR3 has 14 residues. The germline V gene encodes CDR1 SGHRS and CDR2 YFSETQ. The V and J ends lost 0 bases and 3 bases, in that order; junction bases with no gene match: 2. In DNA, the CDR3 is TGCGCCAGCAGCTTGGGCGGGGGGTTCTACGAGCAGTACTTC. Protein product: CASSLGGGFYEQYF.

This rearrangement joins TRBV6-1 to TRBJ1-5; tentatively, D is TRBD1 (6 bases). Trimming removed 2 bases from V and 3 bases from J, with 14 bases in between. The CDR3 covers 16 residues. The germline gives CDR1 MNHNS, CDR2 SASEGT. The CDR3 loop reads CASSEFGTGNNQPQHF. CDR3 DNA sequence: TGTGCCAGCAGTGAATTCGGAACAGGGAACAATCAGCCCCAGCATTTT.

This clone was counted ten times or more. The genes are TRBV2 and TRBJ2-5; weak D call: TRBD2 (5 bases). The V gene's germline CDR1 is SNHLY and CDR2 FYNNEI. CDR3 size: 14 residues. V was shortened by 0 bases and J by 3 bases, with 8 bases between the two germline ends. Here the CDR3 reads CASSEAGAEETQYF. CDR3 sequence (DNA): TGTGCCAGCAGTGAAGCGGGAGCGGAAGAGACCCAGTACTTC.

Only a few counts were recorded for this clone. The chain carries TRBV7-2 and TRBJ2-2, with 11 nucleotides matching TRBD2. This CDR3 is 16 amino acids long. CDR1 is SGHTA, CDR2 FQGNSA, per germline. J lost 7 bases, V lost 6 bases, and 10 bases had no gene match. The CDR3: CASRRLAGLSGGELFF. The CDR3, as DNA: TGTGCCAGCAGACGACTAGCGGGGCTGTCCGGCGGGGAGCTGTTTTTT.

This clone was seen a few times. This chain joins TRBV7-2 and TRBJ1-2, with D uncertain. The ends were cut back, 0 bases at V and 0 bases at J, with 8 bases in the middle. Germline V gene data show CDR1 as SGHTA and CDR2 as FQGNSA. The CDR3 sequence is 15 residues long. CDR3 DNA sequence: TGTGCCAGCAGCTTAGCGGCAGCGACTAACTATGGCTACACCTTC. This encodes CASSLAAATNYGYTF.

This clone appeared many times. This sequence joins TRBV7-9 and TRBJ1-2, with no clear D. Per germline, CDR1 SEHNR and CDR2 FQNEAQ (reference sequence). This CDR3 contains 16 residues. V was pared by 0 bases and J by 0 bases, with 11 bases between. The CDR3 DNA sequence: TGTGCCAGCAGCTTAGCGTCGAACAGACCTAACTATGGCTACACCTTC. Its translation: CASSLASNRPNYGYTF.

CDR3 sequence reads: CASRLLPGDLNYTF. The CDR3 DNA follows: TGTGCCAGCAGGCTCCTCCCAGGGGATCTAAACTACACCTTC. V is TRBV11-2 and J is TRBJ1-2; a possible D gene is TRBD1 (6 bases). CDR1 and CDR2 (germline): SGHAT, FQNNGV. V lost 6 bases, J lost 10 bases, and 21 bases lay in between. The CDR3 consists of 14 residues.

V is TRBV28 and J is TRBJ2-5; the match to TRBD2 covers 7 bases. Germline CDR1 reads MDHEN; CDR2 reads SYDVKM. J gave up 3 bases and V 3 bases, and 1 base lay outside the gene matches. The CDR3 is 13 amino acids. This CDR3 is CASSLGGEETQYF. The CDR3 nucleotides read TGTGCCAGCAGTTTGGGAGGGGAAGAGACCCAGTACTTC.

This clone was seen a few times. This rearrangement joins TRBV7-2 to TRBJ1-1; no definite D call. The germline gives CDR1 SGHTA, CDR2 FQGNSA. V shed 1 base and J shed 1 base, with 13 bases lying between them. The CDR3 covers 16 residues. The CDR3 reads CASSLDYTGGNTEAFF. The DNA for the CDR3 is TGTGCCAGCAGCTTAGATTATACGGGTGGGAACACTGAAGCTTTCTTT.